This T cell receptor (beta chain) derives from a study of shared clonotypes between healthy human individuals. About the study: Three plates were used per donor for CD4 naive, three for CD4 memory, two for CD8 naive and one for CD8 memory.

Genomic DNA from each subset was divided evenly over several immunoSEQ plates. Sequenced by immunoSEQ multiplex PCR; TCRdb stores in-frame clones only, minus some. Of under 1,900,000 clones in the sample, around 98.5% were seen once. The ends lost 11 bases at V and 3 bases at J; junction bases unmatched: 11. This CDR3 region has 14 residues. Germline V gene data show CDR1 as ENHRY and CDR2 as SYGVKD. Points on this clone: Antigen: not known.

Overall study findings and caveats: Only blood samples were collected, and tissue repertoires likely differ.

CD4+ cells yielded CD45RA+ naive and CD45RA-negative memory subsets. The V gene is TRBV10-3, the J gene TRBJ2-7; the match to TRBD1 covers 9 bases. The source material was naive CD4+ T cells sorted from blood. Subset of the sample: CD45RA+ positively selected. This TCR came from a man aged 25-45 years in good health. CDR3 loop: CAARRQGGNYEQYF. Here the CDR3 DNA reads TGTGCCGCCCGCCGACAGGGGGGAAACTACGAGCAGTACTTC.